The present T cell receptor (beta chain) was sequenced within a study of blood T cell repertoires in COVID-19. Overall study: The origin of the acute and convalescent COVID-19 samples was the United States, Italy and Spain. Sample material is recorded as cDNA or gDNA derived from T cells, B-cell-depleted T cells, or PBMCs.

Assay: immunoSEQ multiplex PCR; the TCRdb copy retains only in-frame clones and omits some. The data show 150,000 to 200,000 clones, 70% to 90% seen once. Looked up from germline, CDR1 is SQVTM and CDR2 is ANQGSEA. There are 13 residues in the CDR3. The V end lost 4 bases, the J end lost 3 bases, and 13 bases lay between the germline ends. Categorization into cohorts depended on clinical history that participants reported. This TCR came from a woman younger than 30 who had recovered from COVID-19. The V call is TRBV29-1, the J call TRBJ2-7; the D gene is possibly TRBD1 (5 bases). Input material: PBMCs or T cells enriched from blood (not recorded which). The CDR3 DNA reads TGCAGCGTTGGGGCAGGGCTATACTACGAGCAGTACTTC. Translating gives CSVGAGLYYEQYF.